This T cell receptor (beta chain) was recorded in a study of PD-L1 blockade in urothelial cancer. Across the study: Atezolizumab therapy began for patients in the mid-2010s, dosed at 1,200 mg intravenously every 3 weeks. About 90% of the roughly 29 patients were men who had bladder-origin urothelial cancer. It was at 3 weeks (second dose) and 6 weeks after treatment start that blood was analyzed.

The authors spiked synthetic TCR analog templates into each PCR. The table came from immunoSEQ multiplex PCR; TCRdb's copy has only in-frame clones and leaves some out. The data show 30,000 to 40,000 clones, about 80% seen once. CDR1 and CDR2 (germline): SGHDT, YYEEEE. Trimming cost V 5 bases and J 0 bases, with 12 bases left between them. The CDR3 length is 15 residues. The rearrangement links TRBV5-6 to TRBJ1-5; D uncertain. This clonotype was sampled from a man between 65 and 80 years old with urothelial cancer. The sequenced sample was PBMCs, obtained around atezolizumab (anti-PD-L1) treatment. This chain's CDR3 is CASSSGVYSNQPQHF. CDR3 bases: TGTGCCAGCAGTTCCGGGGTCTATAGCAATCAGCCCCAGCATTTT. The whole variable domain, remainder taken from reference TRBV5-6 and TRBJ1-5, is DAGVTQSPTHLIKTRGQQVTLRCSPKSGHDTVSWYQQALGQGPQFIFQYYEEEERQRGNFPDRFSGHQFPNYSSELNVNALLLGDSALYLCASSSGVYSNQPQHFGDGTRLSIL.